A selection of T cell receptor beta chains follows, all from one sample in a study of cytomegalovirus exposure and HLA in healthy donors. Sequenced by immunoSEQ multiplex PCR; TCRdb stores in-frame clones only, minus some. Of around 190,000 clones in the sample, about three quarters are singletons; the top ten hold around 0.99%. Sequencing was performed on PBMCs. All receptors come from a woman between 35 and 50 years old in good health and CMV-seronegative. Both conserved end residues are part of each CDR3. Fields, in order: CDR3 protein, CDR3 DNA, clone size, J gene, D gene, V gene. D genes are given only for firm matches. A row's size may be missing; if present it is once, few, many or a size class.

CDR3: CASTLGGADEQYF; DNA: TGTGCCAGCACACTAGGGGGGGCCGACGAGCAGTACTTC; size: -; J: TRBJ2-7; D: -; V: TRBV21-1
CDR3: CAFPGGGGPRNEQFF; DNA: TGTGCCTTCCCGGGAGGGGGAGGGCCTCGAAATGAGCAGTTCTTC; size: -; J: TRBJ2-1; D: TRBD2; V: TRBV5-4
CDR3: CASSEEQIIYGYTF; DNA: TGTGCCAGCAGTGAGGAACAGATTATCTATGGCTACACCTTC; size: few; J: TRBJ1-2; D: -; V: TRBV6-1
CDR3: CAWSVGSSKNIQYF; DNA: TGTGCCTGGAGTGTGGGCAGCTCCAAAAACATTCAGTACTTC; size: -; J: TRBJ2-4; D: -; V: TRBV30
CDR3: CASSPNGGHDQPQHF; DNA: TGTGCCAGCAGCCCAAACGGGGGGCATGATCAGCCCCAGCATTTT; size: -; J: TRBJ1-5; D: -; V: TRBV6-5
CDR3: CASSRDRGAVTETQYF; DNA: TGTGCCAGCAGCAGGGACAGGGGAGCGGTAACGGAGACCCAGTACTTC; size: -; J: TRBJ2-5; D: TRBD1; V: TRBV7-2
CDR3: CASTMADSYNEQFF; DNA: TGTGCCAGCACCATGGCAGACTCCTACAATGAGCAGTTCTTC; size: -; J: TRBJ2-1; D: -; V: TRBV6-1
CDR3: CASSFGSRGHLSPRETQYF; DNA: TGTGCCAGCAGCTTTGGTAGCAGGGGACATTTATCTCCTCGAGAGACCCAGTACTTC; size: -; J: TRBJ2-5; D: -; V: TRBV11-3
CDR3: CASSLGLAGGTDTQYF; DNA: TGTGCCAGCAGCTTAGGACTAGCGGGAGGCACAGATACGCAGTATTTT; size: -; J: TRBJ2-3; D: TRBD2; V: TRBV7-2
CDR3: CACERNTEAFF; DNA: TGTGCCTGTGAGAGAAACACTGAAGCTTTCTTT; size: -; J: TRBJ1-1; D: -; V: TRBV30
CDR3: CASSFREYNSPLHF; DNA: TGTGCCAGCAGTTTCCGGGAGTATAATTCACCCCTCCACTTT; size: -; J: TRBJ1-6; D: -; V: TRBV28
CDR3: CASSLGGVAFF; DNA: TGCGCCAGCAGCTTGGGGGGAGTAGCTTTCTTT; size: -; J: TRBJ1-1; D: -; V: TRBV5-1
CDR3: CASSLRAGGLNNEQFF; DNA: TGTGCCAGCAGCCTGAGAGCGGGAGGGCTCAACAATGAGCAGTTCTTC; size: -; J: TRBJ2-1; D: TRBD2; V: TRBV7-3
CDR3: CASSPTGIFPDTQYF; DNA: TGCGCCAGCAGCCCGACAGGGATTTTCCCAGATACGCAGTATTTT; size: -; J: TRBJ2-3; D: TRBD1; V: TRBV5-1
CDR3: CASSPNPGQYYNEQFF; DNA: TGTGCCAGCAGCCCAAACCCGGGACAGTATTACAATGAGCAGTTCTTC; size: once; J: TRBJ2-1; D: TRBD1; V: TRBV5-5
CDR3: CASSHDRTGKDTQYF; DNA: TGCGCCAGCAGCCATGATCGGACAGGGAAAGATACGCAGTATTTT; size: -; J: TRBJ2-3; D: TRBD1; V: TRBV4-3
CDR3: CASSVRGIRTDTQYF; DNA: TGTGCCAGCAGCGTACGCGGGATTCGCACAGATACGCAGTATTTT; size: few; J: TRBJ2-3; D: -; V: TRBV9
CDR3: CASSQLGAGTTGELFF; DNA: TGTGCCAGCTCCCAGCTTGGAGCGGGAACCACCGGGGAGCTGTTTTTT; size: -; J: TRBJ2-2; D: TRBD2; V: TRBV18
CDR3: CASSRADSLSTDTQYF; DNA: TGTGCCAGCTCACGAGCGGACAGTCTAAGCACAGATACGCAGTATTTT; size: -; J: TRBJ2-3; D: -; V: TRBV18
CDR3: CAESGGWNTGELFF; DNA: TGTGCCGAATCAGGGGGCTGGAACACCGGGGAGCTGTTTTTT; size: -; J: TRBJ2-2; D: TRBD1; V: TRBV6-6
CDR3: CASSLGRGEDYEQYF; DNA: TGTGCCAGCAGCTTGGGACGGGGAGAGGACTACGAGCAGTACTTC; size: -; J: TRBJ2-7; D: -; V: TRBV5-4
CDR3: CASSLGTGGKSQPQHF; DNA: TGTGCCAGCAGCTTGGGAACAGGGGGCAAGAGTCAGCCCCAGCATTTT; size: -; J: TRBJ1-5; D: TRBD1; V: TRBV5-6
CDR3: CASSLPGMNGYTF; DNA: TGTGCCAGCAGCTTACCAGGGATGAATGGCTACACCTTC; size: -; J: TRBJ1-2; D: -; V: TRBV7-2
CDR3: CASHSGGNTGELFF; DNA: TGTGCCAGCCATAGCGGGGGTAACACCGGGGAGCTGTTTTTT; size: few; J: TRBJ2-2; D: TRBD2; V: TRBV28
CDR3: CASSLGGTETQYF; DNA: TGCGCCAGCAGCCTCGGGGGGACGGAGACCCAGTACTTC; size: -; J: TRBJ2-5; D: TRBD2; V: TRBV4-3
CDR3: CASSLGRTNHYGYTF; DNA: TGTGCCAGCAGCTTGGGCAGGACAAACCACTATGGCTACACCTTC; size: -; J: TRBJ1-2; D: -; V: TRBV11-3
CDR3: CASSPTGWTGGGFGNQPQHF; DNA: TGTGCCAGCAGTCCCACCGGATGGACAGGGGGCGGATTTGGCAATCAGCCCCAGCATTTT; size: -; J: TRBJ1-5; D: TRBD1; V: TRBV27
CDR3: CASSWDILQETQYF; DNA: TGTGCCAGCAGCTGGGACATCCTCCAAGAGACCCAGTACTTC; size: -; J: TRBJ2-5; D: -; V: TRBV5-4
CDR3: CASSLGQGWSGELFF; DNA: TGTGCCAGCAGCTTAGGGCAGGGTTGGTCCGGGGAGCTGTTTTTT; size: -; J: TRBJ2-2; D: -; V: TRBV11-3
CDR3: CSAERPEAFF; DNA: TGCAGTGCGGAGAGACCTGAAGCTTTCTTT; size: once; J: TRBJ1-1; D: -; V: TRBV20-1
CDR3: CASSPTGQGAEKLFF; DNA: TGTGCCAGCTCACCGACGGGACAGGGGGCGGAAAAACTGTTTTTT; size: -; J: TRBJ1-4; D: TRBD1; V: TRBV18
CDR3: CASSLFRTEAFF; DNA: TGTGCCAGCAGCTTATTCCGCACTGAAGCTTTCTTT; size: -; J: TRBJ1-1; D: -; V: TRBV7-2
CDR3: CASSHPGSSAGDNEQFF; DNA: TGTGCCAGCAGCCATCCAGGATCTAGTGCCGGGGACAATGAGCAGTTCTTC; size: -; J: TRBJ2-1; D: -; V: TRBV7-2
CDR3: CASSSGTTRHSGNTIYF; DNA: TGTGCCAGCAGCTCGGGGACTACTCGTCACTCTGGAAACACCATATATTTT; size: -; J: TRBJ1-3; D: -; V: TRBV13
CDR3: CASENRSSYEQYF; DNA: TGTGCCAGCGAAAACAGGAGCTCCTACGAGCAGTACTTC; size: -; J: TRBJ2-7; D: -; V: TRBV5-4
CDR3: CASSIRSGGSGNTIYF; DNA: TGTGCCAGTAGTATAAGGAGCGGGGGCTCTGGAAACACCATATATTTT; size: -; J: TRBJ1-3; D: -; V: TRBV19
CDR3: CASSINGDKNIQYF; DNA: TGTGCCAGTAGTATTAACGGGGATAAAAACATTCAGTACTTC; size: -; J: TRBJ2-4; D: -; V: TRBV19
CDR3: CASSGSRGRFNYGYTF; DNA: TGTGCCAGCAGCGGAAGTCGGGGAAGATTCAACTATGGCTACACCTTC; size: -; J: TRBJ1-2; D: -; V: TRBV9
CDR3: CASSDRGSETQYF; DNA: TGTGCCAGCTCAGACAGGGGATCAGAGACCCAGTACTTC; size: -; J: TRBJ2-5; D: TRBD1; V: TRBV18
CDR3: CASNGQGTGELFF; DNA: TGTGCCAGCAACGGACAGGGAACCGGGGAGCTGTTTTTT; size: few; J: TRBJ2-2; D: TRBD1; V: TRBV28
CDR3: CSGVTSGSYNEQFF; DNA: TGCAGCGGGGTTACTAGCGGAAGCTACAATGAGCAGTTCTTC; size: -; J: TRBJ2-1; D: TRBD2; V: TRBV29-1
CDR3: CASSLEGGEETQYF; DNA: TGTGCCAGCAGCTTGGAAGGAGGGGAGGAGACCCAGTACTTC; size: -; J: TRBJ2-5; D: -; V: TRBV5-4
CDR3: CASSLARDGYEQYF; DNA: TGTGCCAGCAGCTTGGCCAGGGATGGCTACGAGCAGTACTTC; size: -; J: TRBJ2-7; D: -; V: TRBV7-2
CDR3: CAWSVQHGGNIQYF; DNA: TGTGCCTGGAGTGTACAACATGGGGGGAACATTCAGTACTTC; size: -; J: TRBJ2-4; D: -; V: TRBV30
CDR3: CASRLQGEGGYTF; DNA: TGTGCCAGCAGGTTACAGGGGGAGGGTGGCTACACCTTC; size: once; J: TRBJ1-2; D: TRBD1; V: TRBV6-1
CDR3: CASSLPGGVNTEAFF; DNA: TGTGCCAGCTCACTCCCGGGGGGTGTCAACACTGAAGCTTTCTTT; size: -; J: TRBJ1-1; D: -; V: TRBV18
CDR3: CASSPPETSGLASEQYF; DNA: TGTGCCAGCTCACCACCGGAGACTAGCGGCTTGGCGAGTGAGCAGTACTTC; size: -; J: TRBJ2-7; D: TRBD2; V: TRBV18
CDR3: CASILGSSGQSYNEQFF; DNA: TGCGCCAGCATCCTAGGCTCTAGCGGGCAGTCCTACAATGAGCAGTTCTTC; size: once; J: TRBJ2-1; D: TRBD2; V: TRBV5-1
CDR3: CASTLQAIYGYTF; DNA: TGTGCCAGCACCTTACAGGCCATCTATGGCTACACCTTC; size: few; J: TRBJ1-2; D: -; V: TRBV2
CDR3: CASSYSTETGELFF; DNA: TGTGCCAGCAGTTACTCGACAGAAACCGGGGAGCTGTTTTTT; size: -; J: TRBJ2-2; D: -; V: TRBV6-6
CDR3: CASSLHVDSSTQYF; DNA: TGTGCCAGCAGCTTACACGTCGACAGTTCCACGCAGTATTTT; size: -; J: TRBJ2-3; D: -; V: TRBV11-3
CDR3: CASSEGDRGLEKLFF; DNA: TGTGCCAGCAGCGAAGGGGACAGGGGGCTTGAAAAACTGTTTTTT; size: -; J: TRBJ1-4; D: TRBD1; V: TRBV7-6
CDR3: CASRNDREAGYTF; DNA: TGTGCCAGCAGAAATGACAGGGAAGCTGGCTACACCTTC; size: -; J: TRBJ1-2; D: TRBD1; V: TRBV6-5
CDR3: CASSFREGEQYF; DNA: TGCGCCAGCAGCTTCAGGGAGGGCGAGCAGTACTTC; size: -; J: TRBJ2-7; D: TRBD2; V: TRBV5-1
CDR3: CASSLAAGANTGELFF; DNA: TGTGCCAGCAGCTTAGCGGCCGGGGCGAACACCGGGGAGCTGTTTTTT; size: -; J: TRBJ2-2; D: -; V: TRBV11-3